This paragraph covers one T cell receptor beta chain sequence. Its antigen is currently unknown. 13 Jbeta primers and 60 Vbeta primers were used for the PCR. The data were produced by immunoSEQ multiplex PCR, yet TCRdb's version contains in-frame clones alone and is incomplete. The sample has over 100,000 clones, roughly three quarters seen once. The sample comes from a study of cytomegalovirus exposure and HLA in healthy donors. Regarding the study as a whole: The authors enumerated around 150 TCR beta chains as linked to cytomegalovirus.

What was sequenced was PBMCs. This clonotype was obtained from a male donor in good health and CMV-seropositive.

The CDR3: CASSLARASGRRNEQFF. CDR3 in DNA: TGTGCCAGCAGCTTAGCGCGGGCTAGCGGGAGGAGAAATGAGCAGTTCTTC. The chain recombines TRBV7-9 with TRBJ2-1, with TRBD2 matching 11 bases. Germline assignment: CDR1 SEHNR and CDR2 FQNEAQ (reference sequence). J was trimmed by 7 bases and V by 0 bases; bases with no gene match: 8. The CDR3 runs to 17 residues.